This is a list of T cell receptor beta chains from one sample in a study of T cells in Graves' hyperthyroidism and ophthalmopathy. TCRdb recomputed calls from the multiplex PCR reads with MiXCR, one row per CDR3 protein. Seen here are 300,000 or so distinct CDR3 sequences, 20% to 25% observed once, and the top ten hold about 50%. The sequenced material came from blood. The receptor set was obtained from a woman aged 50 to 65 with Graves' hyperthyroidism. The CDR3 runs from the conserved cysteine through the conserved F or W. D genes are given only for firm matches. For some rows the clone size is stated as once, few or many, or as a class when expanded; others skip it.

clone size	CDR3 length	J gene	V gene	D gene	CDR3 protein	CDR3 DNA
NA	13	TRBJ2-3	TRBV29-1	TRBD2	CSISSGNTDTQYF	TGCAGCATATCTAGCGGAAACACAGATACGCAGTATTTT
many	19	TRBJ2-1	TRBV5-1	TRBD2	CASSLESSGLPSSYNEQFF	TGCGCCAGCAGCTTGGAGAGTAGCGGGCTACCCAGCTCCTACAATGAGCAGTTCTTC
few	14	TRBJ1-2	TRBV5-1	TRBD1	CASSLDRGYYGYTF	TGCGCCAGCAGCTTGGACAGGGGCTACTATGGCTACACCTTC
many	17	TRBJ2-7	TRBV20-1	TRBD1	CSARRDRGLGDTYEQYF	TGCAGTGCTAGGAGGGACAGGGGTCTTGGGGATACCTACGAGCAGTACTTC
NA	15	TRBJ2-3	TRBV6-2/TRBV6-3	TRBD1	CASSGHGTGTVAQYF	TGTGCCAGCAGCGGCCACGGGACCGGGACAGTTGCGCAGTATTTT
few	15	TRBJ1-5	TRBV19	TRBD1	CASSRTGTGSQPQHF	TGTGCCAGTAGTAGGACCGGGACAGGGTCCCAGCCCCAGCATTTT
NA	18	TRBJ1-3	TRBV20-1	TRBD1	CSARVAGGSHFSGNTIYF	TGCAGTGCTAGAGTGGCAGGGGGATCCCATTTCTCTGGAAACACCATATATTTT
many	15	TRBJ2-2	TRBV29-1	NA	CSILQGAQVSGELFF	TGCAGCATACTACAGGGAGCCCAAGTCTCCGGGGAGCTGTTTTTT
many	16	TRBJ2-1	TRBV11-2	TRBD2	CASSSSKAGGRRGQFF	TGTGCCAGCAGCTCCAGTAAAGCGGGGGGCCGAAGGGGGCAGTTCTTC
many	16	TRBJ2-1	TRBV10-3	TRBD2	CAISEASGNSYNEQFF	TGTGCCATCAGTGAAGCTAGCGGGAACTCCTACAATGAGCAGTTCTTC
NA	13	TRBJ1-6	TRBV12-3/TRBV12-4	NA	CASKEQIGSPLHF	TGTGCCAGCAAAGAGCAGATTGGCTCACCCCTCCACTTT
many	13	TRBJ1-1	TRBV5-1	NA	CASSRDSNTEAFF	TGCGCCAGCAGCCGGGACTCCAACACTGAAGCTTTCTTT
many	12	TRBJ2-7	TRBV10-1	NA	CASRTMDYEQYF	TGCGCCAGCAGGACCATGGATTACGAGCAGTACTTC
many	16	TRBJ2-2	TRBV11-2	TRBD1	CASSLGTGPNTGELFF	TGTGCCAGCAGCTTAGGGACAGGGCCGAACACCGGGGAGCTGTTTTTT
many	17	TRBJ1-3	TRBV6-1	NA	CASSLWGQPSSGNTIYF	TGTGCCAGCAGCTTATGGGGGCAGCCGAGCTCTGGAAACACCATATATTTT
many	15	TRBJ1-2	TRBV2	TRBD1	CASSDRTGVSYGYTF	TGTGCCAGCAGTGATAGAACAGGGGTTAGCTATGGCTACACCTTC
NA	10	TRBJ1-1	TRBV20-1	NA	CSGVNTEAFF	TGCAGTGGGGTGAACACTGAAGCTTTCTTT
NA	16	TRBJ2-3	TRBV7-2	TRBD2	CASFRRHREGGDTQYF	TGTGCCAGCTTCCGACGCCATCGGGAGGGTGGAGATACGCAGTATTTT
many	13	TRBJ2-7	TRBV18	NA	CASSWGQADEQYF	TGTGCCAGCTCATGGGGCCAGGCAGACGAGCAGTACTTC
many	13	TRBJ2-2	TRBV7-3	NA	CASSLGITGELFF	TGTGCCAGCAGCTTAGGGATCACCGGGGAGCTGTTTTTT
many	19	TRBJ2-1	TRBV11-2	TRBD2	CASSLDFGLAGGAYNEQFF	TGTGCCAGCAGCTTAGATTTCGGACTAGCGGGAGGGGCCTACAATGAGCAGTTCTTC
NA	14	TRBJ1-2	TRBV5-6	NA	CASSFSPGNYGYTF	TGTGCCAGCAGCTTTTCACCGGGGAACTATGGCTACACCTTC
many	13	TRBJ2-7	TRBV27	NA	CASSVGSLYEQYF	TGTGCCAGCAGTGTAGGGTCACTGTACGAGCAGTACTTC
many	13	TRBJ1-2	TRBV28	NA	CASTPPGHYGYTF	TGTGCCAGCACACCACCGGGACACTATGGCTACACCTTC
many	12	TRBJ1-2	TRBV10-3	TRBD1	CAAGGQGYGYTF	TGTGCCGCGGGAGGACAGGGCTATGGCTACACCTTC
NA	13	TRBJ1-2	TRBV12-3/TRBV12-4	NA	CASSPVDSYGYTF	TGTGCCAGCAGTCCGGTGGACAGTTATGGCTACACCTTC
NA	16	TRBJ2-2	TRBV9	NA	CASSTHVGGITGELFF	TGTGCCAGCAGCACACACGTCGGGGGAATCACCGGGGAGCTGTTTTTT
many	16	TRBJ2-2	TRBV11-2	TRBD2	CASSLISGGAGGELFF	TGTGCCAGCAGCTTAATTAGCGGGGGGGCCGGCGGGGAGCTGTTTTTT
many	16	TRBJ2-1	TRBV5-6	NA	CASSWNGMSSYNEQFF	TGTGCCAGCAGCTGGAACGGGATGAGCTCCTACAATGAGCAGTTCTTC
many	14	TRBJ2-7	TRBV20-1	NA	CSAEPRDSIYEQYF	TGCAGTGCTGAACCCCGGGACTCGATCTACGAGCAGTACTTC
many	16	TRBJ1-2	TRBV28	TRBD1	CASSSPAGGAGYGYTF	TGTGCCAGCAGTTCTCCCGCAGGGGGCGCGGGCTATGGCTACACCTTC
NA	12	TRBJ2-5	TRBV6-2/TRBV6-3	NA	CASSWAGETQYF	TGTGCCAGCAGTTGGGCTGGAGAGACCCAGTACTTC
few	16	TRBJ2-1	TRBV7-9	NA	CASSLVLTNAYNEQFF	TGTGCCAGCAGCTTAGTACTGACAAACGCCTACAATGAGCAGTTCTTC
many	15	TRBJ2-3	TRBV7-2	NA	CASSFRGVGTDTQYF	TGTGCCAGCAGCTTCCGTGGGGTTGGCACAGATACGCAGTATTTT
many	15	TRBJ1-3	TRBV28	TRBD1	CATSSGTGLGNTIYF	TGTGCCACCTCCTCCGGGACAGGGCTCGGAAACACCATATATTTT
NA	14	TRBJ2-1	TRBV29-1	TRBD2	CSVAERESYNEQFF	TGCAGCGTGGCGGAGCGGGAATCGTACAATGAGCAGTTCTTC
many	15	TRBJ1-5	TRBV6-1	NA	CASSEGTNSNQPQHF	TGTGCCAGCAGTGAAGGGACTAATAGCAATCAGCCCCAGCATTTT
NA	14	TRBJ2-1	TRBV27	NA	CASSYGVSYNEQFF	TGTGCCAGCAGTTACGGTGTCTCCTACAATGAGCAGTTCTTC
NA	15	TRBJ1-1	TRBV11-2	TRBD1	CASSTYRGKGTEAFF	TGTGCCAGCAGCACCTACAGGGGCAAGGGCACTGAAGCTTTCTTT
NA	17	TRBJ2-3	TRBV18	NA	CASSSNPSSSSTDTQYF	TGTGCCAGCTCATCCAACCCCTCAAGTTCTAGCACAGATACGCAGTATTTT
few	12	TRBJ2-7	TRBV29-1	NA	CSSLNEGFEQYF	TGCAGCAGTTTGAATGAGGGGTTCGAGCAGTACTTC
many	14	TRBJ2-3	TRBV30	NA	CAWTGFRILDTQYF	TGTGCCTGGACCGGCTTCAGGATTCTAGATACGCAGTATTTT
few	15	TRBJ1-1	TRBV27	NA	CASSPQGQPNTEAFF	TGTGCCAGCAGTCCCCAAGGACAGCCTAACACTGAAGCTTTCTTT
many	14	TRBJ1-1	TRBV12-3/TRBV12-4	NA	CASSLNNMNTEAFF	TGTGCCAGCAGTTTAAACAACATGAACACTGAAGCTTTCTTT
few	14	TRBJ2-1	TRBV29-1	TRBD2	CSVDTGTSVDEQFF	TGCAGCGTGGATACCGGGACTAGCGTAGATGAGCAGTTCTTC
many	22	TRBJ2-5	TRBV28	TRBD1	CASSLWRRYGQGISLTQETQYF	TGTGCCAGCAGTTTATGGAGGCGATACGGACAGGGAATTTCTCTAACACAAGAGACCCAGTACTTC
few	15	TRBJ2-3	TRBV4-2	NA	CASSQGTPGADTQYF	TGTGCCAGCAGCCAGGGGACCCCCGGAGCAGATACGCAGTATTTT
many	13	TRBJ1-1	TRBV2	NA	CASSEAGVTEAFF	TGTGCCAGCAGTGAAGCAGGGGTGACTGAAGCTTTCTTT
many	16	TRBJ1-5	TRBV6-1	NA	CASSEVAQVGNQPQHF	TGTGCCAGCAGTGAAGTTGCCCAGGTCGGCAATCAGCCCCAGCATTTT
NA	12	TRBJ2-3	TRBV2	NA	CASSPEVGTQYF	TGTGCCAGCAGCCCGGAAGTTGGTACGCAGTATTTT
NA	14	TRBJ1-2	TRBV5-6	TRBD1	CASSPMTGTRGYTF	TGTGCCAGCAGCCCGATGACAGGGACCCGGGGCTACACCTTC
few	15	TRBJ2-6	TRBV9	NA	CASSVLGAGANVLTF	TGTGCCAGCAGCGTATTAGGGGCTGGGGCCAACGTCCTGACTTTC